This T cell receptor beta chain was retrieved from a study of T cells in Graves' hyperthyroidism and ophthalmopathy. Turning to the study itself: Prior to any treatment, at the point of initial diagnosis, peripheral blood was collected.

This clonotype was recorded many times. Its target is unknown. Study-wide findings and caveats: Most thyroid clonotypes expanded above 0.001 appeared in blood too.

This CDR3 has 14 residues. Germline V gene sequence: CDR1 GTSNPN, CDR2 SVGIG (reference sequence). The V and J ends lost 1 base and 5 bases, in that order; junction bases with no gene match: 6. Amplification of TCR beta CDR3 regions was performed using RNA transcripts as template. With the HTBI primer set, the TCR CDR3 went through a first round of RT-PCR. One entry per CDR3 protein results from TCRdb running MiXCR on the multiplex PCR reads. Here the sample spans fewer than 800,000 distinct CDR3 sequences, about 16% being singletons. Newly diagnosed hyperthyroidism patients aged 18 to 65 years had disease lasting under 2 months. PBMCs were collected from an approximately 9.3 ml volume of fresh peripheral blood.

This TCR came from a man aged 18-30 years with Graves' hyperthyroidism. This rearrangement joins TRBV30 to TRBJ2-7; 9 bases are a match to TRBD2. The sample consisted of blood. The CDR3 nucleotides read TGTGCCTGGAGTGCGGCGGGAGGGGTCAACGAGCAGTACTTC. Protein product: CAWSAAGGVNEQYF.